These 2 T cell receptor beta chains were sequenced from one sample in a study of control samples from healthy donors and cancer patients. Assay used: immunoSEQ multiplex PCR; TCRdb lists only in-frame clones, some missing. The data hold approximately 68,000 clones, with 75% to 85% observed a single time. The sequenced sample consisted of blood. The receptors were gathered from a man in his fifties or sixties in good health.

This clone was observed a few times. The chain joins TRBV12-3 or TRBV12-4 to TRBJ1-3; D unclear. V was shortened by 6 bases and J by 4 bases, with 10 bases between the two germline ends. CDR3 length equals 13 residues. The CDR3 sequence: CASRSNDGNTIYF. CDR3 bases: TGTGCCAGCAGGTCAAACGACGGAAACACCATATATTTT.

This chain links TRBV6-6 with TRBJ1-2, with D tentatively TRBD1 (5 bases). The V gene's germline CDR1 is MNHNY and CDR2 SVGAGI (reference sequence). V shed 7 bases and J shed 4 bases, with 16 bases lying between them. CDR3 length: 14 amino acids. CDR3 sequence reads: CASTGSRDSYGYTF. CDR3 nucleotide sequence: TGTGCCAGCACCGGCTCCCGGGACTCCTATGGCTACACCTTC.